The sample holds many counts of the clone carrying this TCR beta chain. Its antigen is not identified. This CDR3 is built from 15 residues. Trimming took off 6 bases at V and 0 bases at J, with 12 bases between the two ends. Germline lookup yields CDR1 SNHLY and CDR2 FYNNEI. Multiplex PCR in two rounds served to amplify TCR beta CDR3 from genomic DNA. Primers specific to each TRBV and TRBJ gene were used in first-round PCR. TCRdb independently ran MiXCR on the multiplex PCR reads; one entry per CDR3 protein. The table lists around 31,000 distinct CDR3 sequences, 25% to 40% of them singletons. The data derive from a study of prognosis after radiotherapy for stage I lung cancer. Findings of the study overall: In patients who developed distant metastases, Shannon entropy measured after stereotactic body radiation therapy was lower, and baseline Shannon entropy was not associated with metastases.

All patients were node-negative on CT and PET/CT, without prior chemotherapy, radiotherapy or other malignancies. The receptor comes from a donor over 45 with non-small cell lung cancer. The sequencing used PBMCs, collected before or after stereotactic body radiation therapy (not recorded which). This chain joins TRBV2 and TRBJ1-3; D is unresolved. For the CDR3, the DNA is TGTGCCAGCAGCCTAAGACATGACTCTGGAAACACCATATATTTT. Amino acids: CASSLRHDSGNTIYF.